The clone carrying this T cell receptor beta chain has a count of ten or more. V was clipped by 3 bases and J by 4 bases, with 12 bases between them. Germline V CDR1 and CDR2: WSHSY, SAAADI. CDR3 length: 14 amino acids. The sample comes from a study of early T cells in non-severe SARS-CoV-2 infection. MiXCR was run by TCRdb on the 5' RACE reads, yielding one entry per CDR3 protein. The sample carries around 40,000 distinct CDR3 sequences, over 4.5% recorded once. This chain connects TRBV10-2 to TRBJ2-5; D remains ambiguous. This sequence originates from an adult who was a healthcare worker with PCR-confirmed SARS-CoV-2 infection or an uninfected control (not recorded which). Sequencing used whole blood. The CDR3 loop is CASSEYLWRETQYF. CDR3 coding DNA: TGCGCCAGCAGTGAATACCTTTGGCGAGAGACCCAGTACTTC.